This TCR beta chain is from a study of cytomegalovirus exposure and HLA in healthy donors. The PCR made use of 60 Vbeta and 13 Jbeta primers. Method: immunoSEQ multiplex PCR; TCRdb's copy keeps in-frame clones and lacks some. The sample shows roughly 100,000 clones, roughly three quarters of them seen only once. Unrecorded immune exposures were likely, despite nominal health at sampling. There are 16 residues in the CDR3. Germline CDR1 MNHNS, CDR2 SASEGT. The ends were cut back, 2 bases at V and 0 bases at J, with 11 bases in the middle. J is TRBJ2-1 and V is TRBV6-1; D is perhaps TRBD2 (6 bases). The TCR originated in a man over 45 in good health and CMV-seropositive. The source material was PBMCs. The CDR3 DNA sequence: TGTGCCAGCAGTGAATCGCGGGGTTACTCCTACAATGAGCAGTTCTTC. This codes for CASSESRGYSYNEQFF.